This TCR beta chain comes out of a study of cytomegalovirus exposure and HLA in healthy donors. Points from the study as a whole: The listing of roughly 160 TCR beta chains classed them as cytomegalovirus-associated. On later analysis, the bulk of CMV-associated TCR beta chains appeared to be HLA-restricted.

Comments on this clone: Its antigen is not identified.

The germline CDR1 and CDR2 sequences are SGHTA and FQGNSA. CDR3 length equals 17 residues. Unmatched junction bases numbered 11, after V lost 5 bases and J lost 6 bases. PCR used 60 Vbeta primers and 13 Jbeta primers. Profiled with immunoSEQ multiplex PCR; TCRdb holds only in-frame clones, not every one. The profile shows under 150,000 clones, about 78% of them singletons. V and J are TRBV7-2 and TRBJ2-2, with TRBD2 identical over 11 bases. The clonotype comes from a human donor in good health. Sequencing was performed on PBMCs. CDR3 sequence reads: CASSLKIAGGSAGELFF. Here the CDR3 DNA reads TGTGCCAGCAGCCTAAAAATAGCGGGGGGGTCCGCCGGGGAGCTGTTTTTT.